One T cell receptor (beta chain) is described in this entry. Its specificity is not known. This entry comes from a study of T-cell memory formation after mild COVID-19. TCRdb fed the 5' RACE reads into MiXCR, producing one record per CDR3 protein. The sample has approximately 250,000 distinct CDR3 sequences; approximately 15% are singletons. Study observations and caveats: Unconfirmed was the SARS-CoV-2 specificity of second-wave clones that peaked on day 37.

Trimming stripped 9 bases from V and 4 bases from J, with 13 bases between. The CDR3 totals 12 residues. Germline CDR1 reads LGHNA; CDR2 reads YSLEER. The chain links TRBV4-3 to TRBJ2-7; D is uncertain. The sequence was collected from an adult woman who had mild COVID-19 (a few samples of this study predate the infection). Cell type and time point are not known. The sample taken for sequencing was PBMCs or a T cell subset sorted from them (not recorded which). CDR3 DNA sequence: TGCGCCAGGGCCCCTCCCTTTTACGAGCAGTACTTC. The encoded protein is CARAPPFYEQYF.